The 24 T cell receptor beta chains given below trace back to one sample, sequenced in a study of cytomegalovirus exposure and HLA in healthy donors. A multiplex PCR was run with 60 Vbeta primers and 13 Jbeta primers. Profiled with immunoSEQ multiplex PCR; TCRdb holds only in-frame clones, not every one. Of 140,000 or so clones listed, around 80% are singletons. Sequencing input: PBMCs. Source of these receptors: a female donor in good health and CMV-seronegative.

The chain recombines TRBV2 with TRBJ2-7, with a tentative D call TRBD2 (6 bases). V was trimmed by 6 bases and J by 2 bases, leaving 11 bases between them. Germline CDR1 is SNHLY and CDR2 is FYNNEI. This CDR3 region has 13 residues. CDR3 DNA sequence: TGTGCCAGCAGGGGGACTGCAACCTACGAGCAGTACTTC. Encoded protein: CASRGTATYEQYF.

CDR3 nucleotides: TGCGCCAGCAGCGCCCCAAGGGCTAGCGGGAGCTACGAGCAGTACTTC. Its translation is CASSAPRASGSYEQYF. The chain carries TRBV5-1 and TRBJ2-5, with 10 bases that match TRBD2. The J call may be mistaken, given a closer DNA end match to TRBJ2-7. Germline V gene lookup returns CDR1 SGHRS and CDR2 YFSETQ. This CDR3 spans 16 amino acids.

This chain links TRBV6-5 with TRBJ2-7; 8 bases map to TRBD1. This CDR3 spans 14 amino acids. J lost 1 base, V lost 2 bases, and 1 base had no gene match. The germline CDR1 and CDR2 sequences are MNHEY and SVGAGI. The CDR3 reads CASSYDRGSYEQYF. CDR3 nucleotide sequence: TGTGCCAGCAGTTACGACAGGGGATCCTACGAGCAGTACTTC.

The chain couples TRBV19 to TRBJ2-7, with no clear D. The CDR3 loop spans 13 amino acids. With 1 base removed from V and 2 bases from J, the gap between germline ends came to 6 bases. Germline V lookup: CDR1 LNHDA, CDR2 SQIVND (reference sequence). The DNA of the CDR3 is TGTGCCAGTAGTATAGGGCAGGCCTACGAGCAGTACTTC. This encodes CASSIGQAYEQYF.

This sequence joins TRBV6-4 and TRBJ2-5; perhaps TRBD2 as D (6 bases). Germline assignment: CDR1 MRHNA and CDR2 SNTAGT. The CDR3 is made up of 16 amino acids. Trimming removed 7 bases from V and 0 bases from J, with 18 bases in between. The CDR3 DNA reads as TGTGCCAGCACTGGAGTGGGGGGTCAGTACCAAGAGACCCAGTACTTC. This translates into CASTGVGGQYQETQYF.

The V and J genes are TRBV7-6 and TRBJ1-4; D unresolved. There are 14 residues in the CDR3. Trimming cost V 2 bases and J 14 bases, with 18 bases left between them. Germline V gene data show CDR1 as SGHVS and CDR2 as FNYEAQ. This chain's CDR3 is CASSLSPPGERLFF. CDR3 bases: TGTGCCAGCAGCTTATCCCCCCCCGGGGAGCGTCTGTTTTTT.

V usage is TRBV21-1 and J usage is TRBJ2-5; the D call of TRBD2 is as the table states it, not checked on the DNA. TRBV21-1 is reported as a pseudogene. This CDR3 is built from 14 residues. The DNA of the CDR3 is TGTGCCAGCAGCAAAGGAGGGATCCAAGAGACCCAGTACTTC. Translation gives CASSKGGIQETQYF.

The chain couples TRBV11-2 to TRBJ2-3; TRBD1 is a possible D gene (5 bases). Germline values: CDR1 SGHAT, CDR2 FQNNGV. The V end lost 1 base, the J end lost 3 bases, and 8 bases lay between the germline ends. This CDR3 comprises 14 residues. DNA of the CDR3: TGTGCCAGCAGCTTAGTAGGGGAAACAGATACGCAGTATTTT. Protein product: CASSLVGETDTQYF.

The chain carries TRBV29-1 and TRBJ2-7; D remains unclear. Germline V gene sequence: CDR1 SQVTM, CDR2 ANQGSEA. This CDR3 comprises 11 residues. V was trimmed by 4 bases and J by 4 bases, leaving 8 bases between them. CDR3 nucleotides: TGCAGCGTTGCCAGAGGTTACGAGCAGTACTTC. Its translation: CSVARGYEQYF.

Here the CDR3 DNA reads TGCAGCGTTGAAGCAGTAGGGAGCACTGAAGCTTTCTTT. Amino acid sequence: CSVEAVGSTEAFF. This chain connects TRBV29-1 to TRBJ1-1; D call uncertain. This CDR3 is 13 amino acids long. Germline CDR1 reads SQVTM; CDR2 reads ANQGSEA. The V end lost 1 base, the J end lost 4 bases, and 10 bases lay between the germline ends. Together with reference TRBV29-1 and TRBJ1-1, the CDR3 gives the full variable domain: SAVISQKPSRDICQRGTSLTIQCQVDSQVTMMFWYRQQPGQSLTLIATANQGSEATYESGFVIDKFPISRPNLTFSTLTVSNMSPEDSSIYLCSVEAVGSTEAFFGQGTRLTVV.

A few counts support this clone. The chain recombines TRBV5-1 with TRBJ2-7, with 9 positions matching TRBD1. Trimming removed 0 bases from V and 2 bases from J; junction bases left unmatched: 0. CDR3 size: 14 residues. In germline, CDR1 is SGHRS, CDR2 YFSETQ. The CDR3 here is CASSLGDRAYEQYF. In DNA form, the CDR3 reads TGCGCCAGCAGCTTGGGGGACAGGGCCTACGAGCAGTACTTC.

This chain joins TRBV2 and TRBJ1-5; D call uncertain. The CDR3 loop spans 12 amino acids. Germline CDR1 and CDR2: SNHLY and FYNNEI. V was clipped by 3 bases and J by 5 bases, with 5 bases between them. The chain's CDR3 is CASSDGHQPQHF. The CDR3 bases are TGTGCCAGCAGTGACGGTCATCAGCCCCAGCATTTT.

The chain recombines TRBV5-1 with TRBJ2-6; a weak D match, TRBD2 (5 bases). The CDR3 consists of 15 residues. In germline, CDR1 is SGHRS, CDR2 YFSETQ. V lost 4 bases and J 2 bases, leaving 10 bases between the germline ends. The CDR3 DNA reads as TGCGCCAGCAGCGAAGGAGGCCCTGGGGCCAACGTCCTGACTTTC. Translation: CASSEGGPGANVLTF.

The rearrangement joins TRBV4-1 to TRBJ2-7; weak D call: TRBD2 (6 bases). Germline CDR1 reads MGHRA; CDR2 reads YSYEKL. This CDR3 has 14 residues. The V end was cut by 0 bases, the J end by 4 bases, with 10 bases between. CDR3 sequence (DNA): TGCGCCAGCAGCCAAGACCGGCGGGGATACGAGCAGTACTTC. Amino acid sequence: CASSQDRRGYEQYF.

The rearrangement uses TRBV25-1 and TRBJ2-1; D is perhaps TRBD2 (5 bases). V lost 1 base and J lost 1, with 14 bases in between. The germline CDR1 and CDR2 sequences are MGHDK and SYGVNS. The CDR3 consists of 17 residues. The CDR3 is CASSEWEAVESYNEQFF. The CDR3 DNA is TGTGCCAGCAGTGAATGGGAAGCGGTTGAGTCCTACAATGAGCAGTTCTTC.

This clone was found a few times. Here the CDR3 reads CASSSGQNLNTDTQYF. The CDR3 DNA follows: TGTGCCAGCAGTTCCGGACAGAACCTAAACACAGATACGCAGTATTTT. The rearrangement links TRBV6-5 to TRBJ2-3; D perhaps matches TRBD1 (6 bases). The V gene's germline CDR1 is MNHEY and CDR2 SVGAGI. Trimming pared 4 bases from V and 2 bases from J, leaving 16 bases between. This CDR3 comprises 16 residues.

This rearrangement joins TRBV4-1 to TRBJ2-3; the match to TRBD2 covers 9 bases. J was trimmed by 4 bases and V by 5 bases; bases with no gene match: 10. The CDR3 length is 16 residues. CDR1 MGHRA and CDR2 YSYEKL come from the germline V gene. For the CDR3, the DNA is TGCGCCAGCAGCTTAAGACTAGCGGCTAGGGCAGATACGCAGTATTTT. Its translation: CASSLRLAARADTQYF.

This clone was picked up a small number of times. The chain carries TRBV19 and TRBJ2-6; 9 positions match TRBD1. The CDR3 length is 17 residues. With V trimmed by 7 bases and J by 0 bases, 7 bases remained unmatched. Looked up from germline, CDR1 is LNHDA and CDR2 is SQIVND (reference sequence). The CDR3 DNA sequence: TGTGCCAGTACCCGGGACAGGGATTACTCTGGGGCCAACGTCCTGACTTTC. As protein: CASTRDRDYSGANVLTF.

The V call is TRBV27, the J call TRBJ2-3; D not resolved. V lost 3 bases, J lost 2 bases, and 9 bases lay in between. Looked up from germline, CDR1 is MNHEY and CDR2 is SMNVEV (reference sequence). The CDR3 is made up of 14 amino acids. CDR3 sequence (DNA): TGTGCCAGCAGTTTTGTGGCTGACACAGATACGCAGTATTTT. This codes for CASSFVADTDTQYF.

The chain links TRBV6-1 to TRBJ2-5; 9 bases line up with TRBD2. Germline V gene lookup returns CDR1 MNHNS and CDR2 SASEGT. CDR3 length equals 18 residues. After removal of 3 bases from V and 1 base from J, the junction contained 12 bases not matched to a gene. The DNA of the CDR3 is TGTGCCAGCAGTGAGCGGAAGCGGGGGACTAGCCCCCAAGAGACCCAGTACTTC. Protein product: CASSERKRGTSPQETQYF.

The genes are TRBV5-1 and TRBJ2-7, with D possibly being TRBD1 (6 bases). Germline lookup yields CDR1 SGHRS and CDR2 YFSETQ. Trimming shortened V by 0 bases and J by 1 base, and 14 bases separated the two germline ends. The CDR3 is 16 amino acids. The CDR3 region has the DNA TGCGCCAGCAGCTTGGCCGCGCCGACAGGATCCTACGAGCAGTACTTC. Its translation: CASSLAAPTGSYEQYF.

The chain recombines TRBV5-8 with TRBJ1-1, with 7 bases matching TRBD1. V dropped 4 bases and J dropped 2; count of bases not matched to a gene: 11. Germline loops: CDR1 SGHTS, CDR2 YDEGEE. This CDR3 region has 16 residues. For the CDR3, the DNA is TGTGCCAGCAGCCGGACAGGCCTAAACTTTAACACTGAAGCTTTCTTT. It translates to CASSRTGLNFNTEAFF.

The chain couples TRBV29-1 to TRBJ1-2, with 7 bases matching TRBD1. CDR1 is SQVTM, CDR2 ANQGSEA, per germline. The CDR3 has 15 residues. J lost 3 bases, V lost 4 bases, and 11 bases had no gene match. The chain's CDR3 is CSVVDNYRGDYGYTF. CDR3 sequence (DNA): TGCAGCGTTGTCGACAACTACAGGGGAGACTATGGCTACACCTTC.

This chain links TRBV5-6 with TRBJ1-5; 7 bases match TRBD1. The CDR3 is 16 amino acids. Trimming took 4 bases from V and 4 from J; bases not matched to a gene: 11. Germline CDR1 and CDR2: SGHDT and YYEEEE. The CDR3 region is CASSRVTGTENQPQHF. CDR3 sequence (DNA): TGTGCCAGCAGCCGGGTAACCGGGACAGAAAATCAGCCCCAGCATTTT.